Included here is one T cell receptor beta chain sequence, with context. Its antigen is unknown. The germline V gene encodes CDR1 SGHRS and CDR2 YFSETQ. V dropped 4 bases and J dropped 0 bases, with 2 bases sitting between them. The CDR3 extends over 11 amino acids. This record comes from a study of OX40 agonist ivuxolimab in advanced cancers. General study findings and limits: Doses of 0.1 to 3.0 mg/kg were accompanied by clonal expansion of CD4+ and CD8+ blood T cells by week 6.

Assay: immunoSEQ multiplex PCR; the TCRdb copy retains only in-frame clones and omits some. The data show more than 75,000 clones, approximately 80% seen once. The chain couples TRBV5-1 to TRBJ2-7, with D unresolved. This sample comprised CD4+ or CD8+ T cells sorted from blood, obtained in a trial of the OX40 agonist ivuxolimab. The receptor's source is an adult with an advanced solid tumor such as melanoma, head and neck, liver or kidney cancer. CDR3 nucleotides: TGCGCCAGCAGCCCCTCCTACGAGCAGTACTTC. This gives the protein CASSPSYEQYF.